These T cell receptor beta chains were read from a single sample in a study of T cell changes during pregnancy in multiple sclerosis. The data were produced by immunoSEQ multiplex PCR, yet TCRdb's version contains in-frame clones alone and is incomplete. The sample includes approximately 30,000 clones, roughly 89% seen only once; the top ten take around 0.58%. This specimen consisted of CD4+ T cells from peripheral blood mononuclear cells, obtained in the first trimester of pregnancy. The receptors here all came from a female donor in good health, enrolled as a control in a pregnancy study. Both conserved end residues are part of each CDR3. The D gene is left open where the match is weak. Clone size is not always given. Where it is, it says once, few, many or a class for expanded clones.

D gene	CDR3 length	clone size	J gene	V gene	CDR3 DNA	CDR3 protein
-	14	once	TRBJ2-2	TRBV10-3	TGTGCCATCAGTGAGTCCTATGAGGGCGGGGAGCTGTTTTTT	CAISESYEGGELFF
TRBD1	16	-	TRBJ2-5	TRBV6-1	TGTGCCAGCAGTGGGAATACAGGGGGCGCGTCGGAGACCCAGTACTTC	CASSGNTGGASETQYF
-	16	-	TRBJ2-2	TRBV5-1	TGCGCCAGCAGCCCGGCCTCAGGGATGAACACCGGGGAGCTGTTTTTT	CASSPASGMNTGELFF
TRBD1	19	-	TRBJ1-6	TRBV5-1	TGCGCCAGCAGCCCCTCCCCGACGGCGACAGGGTTATTTACTTCACCCCTCCACTTT	CASSPSPTATGLFTSPLHF
-	13	-	TRBJ2-4	TRBV5-1	TGCGCCAGCAGCTTGGGGCAGGGGGGCATTCAGTACTTC	CASSLGQGGIQYF
-	14	-	TRBJ1-4	TRBV7-9	TGTGCCAGCAGCTTAGGTCAGGGTCAGGAAAAACTGTTTTTT	CASSLGQGQEKLFF
TRBD1	15	-	TRBJ2-1	TRBV30	TGTGCCTGGAGGCTCGACAGGGGATCCTACAATGAGCAGTTCTTC	CAWRLDRGSYNEQFF
TRBD1	14	-	TRBJ1-1	TRBV19	TGTGCCAGTAAAGGGACAGGGTGGAACACTGAAGCTTTCTTT	CASKGTGWNTEAFF
TRBD2	16	-	TRBJ2-1	TRBV4-3	TGCGCCAGCAGCCAAGACAGCGGGAACCCCTACAATGAGCAGTTCTTC	CASSQDSGNPYNEQFF
-	12	once	TRBJ2-5	TRBV18	TGTGCCAGCTCGCCTAGCCCCGAGACCCAGTACTTC	CASSPSPETQYF
TRBD1	14	-	TRBJ2-1	TRBV6-4	TGTGCCAGCAGTGTGGACAGGGTGGACAATGAGCAGTTCTTC	CASSVDRVDNEQFF
TRBD2	15	-	TRBJ2-3	TRBV2	TGTGCCAGCAGTGTTCAGCGGGGGCCCACAGATACGCAGTATTTT	CASSVQRGPTDTQYF
TRBD1	13	-	TRBJ1-2	TRBV7-9	TGTGCCAGCAGCGTAACAGGGGCCCATGGCTACACCTTC	CASSVTGAHGYTF
-	11	-	TRBJ1-1	TRBV20-1	TGCAGTGCTTATTTGAACACTGAAGCTTTCTTT	CSAYLNTEAFF
-	14	once	TRBJ2-7	TRBV6-5	TGTGCCAGCAGCCGCGACAACGGATTTTACGAGCAGTACTTC	CASSRDNGFYEQYF
-	15	-	TRBJ2-7	TRBV28	TGTGCCAGCAGTTTAACTAGCATCGGCTCCTACGAGCAGTACTTC	CASSLTSIGSYEQYF
TRBD1	13	-	TRBJ1-2	TRBV2	TGTGCCAGCAGTGACAGGGGGGTATATGGCTACACCTTC	CASSDRGVYGYTF
-	13	once	TRBJ1-1	TRBV29-1	TGCAGCGTTGAAGCAGGGGCTGGGACTGAAGCTTTCTTT	CSVEAGAGTEAFF
-	13	-	TRBJ2-2	TRBV7-9	TGTGCCACTGACGGGGACTCCACCGGGGAGCTGTTTTTT	CATDGDSTGELFF
-	15	-	TRBJ1-5	TRBV28	TGTGCCAGCAGTTTATTGGACAGCTATAATCAGCCCCAGCATTTT	CASSLLDSYNQPQHF
TRBD2	16	once	TRBJ2-3	TRBV9	TGTGCCAGCAGCGCGGGGGGGAGCGGAATCACAGATACGCAGTATTTT	CASSAGGSGITDTQYF
-	15	-	TRBJ2-3	TRBV11-2	TGTGCCAGCAGCCACCCAGGGGCCAGCACAGATACGCAGTATTTT	CASSHPGASTDTQYF
TRBD1	13	-	TRBJ2-7	TRBV30	TGTGCCTGGGGACAGGGACTGGGCTACGAGCAGTACTTC	CAWGQGLGYEQYF
-	13	-	TRBJ2-7	TRBV18	TGTGCCAGCTCTCAGGGTCCGAATGGTGGGCAGTACTTC	CASSQGPNGGQYF
-	13	-	TRBJ2-7	TRBV5-1	TGCGCCAGCAGCTTGGAAGGGGCCTACGAGCAGTACTTC	CASSLEGAYEQYF
TRBD2	20	-	TRBJ2-5	TRBV28	TGTGCCGGTAAAAGGACGGTTAAACATTCTAGCGGGTCGTACCAAGAGACCCAGTACTTC	CAGKRTVKHSSGSYQETQYF
TRBD2	16	-	TRBJ2-2	TRBV19	TGTGCCAGTAGTATAGGGTCGGGGGGAAACACCGGGGAGCTGTTTTTT	CASSIGSGGNTGELFF
-	13	-	TRBJ1-1	TRBV6-1	TGTGCCAGCAACCAGAACGCAGGTTTAAATGCTTTCTTT	CASNQNAGLNAFF
-	14	-	TRBJ2-7	TRBV18	TGTGCCAGCTCACCACCGCGGGCCCGATACGAGCAGTACTTC	CASSPPRARYEQYF
-	13	-	TRBJ2-7	TRBV6-1	TGTGCCAGCAGCGCGGAGGGGGGGAGCGAGCAGTACTTC	CASSAEGGSEQYF
TRBD1	14	-	TRBJ1-6	TRBV5-4	TGTGCCAGCAGCCGGACAGGTCTTAATTCACCCCTCCACTTT	CASSRTGLNSPLHF
-	13	-	TRBJ1-4	TRBV18	TGTGCCAGCTCAAACAGGGTGGATGAAAAACTGTTTTTT	CASSNRVDEKLFF
-	15	-	TRBJ2-2	TRBV2	TGTGCCAGCAGGGCGACACCTTCGAACACCGGGGAGCTGTTTTTT	CASRATPSNTGELFF
-	16	-	TRBJ1-4	TRBV7-2	TGTGCCAGCAGCTTAGACGTCGGGGGATCAACTAAAAAACTGTTTTTT	CASSLDVGGSTKKLFF
TRBD1	14	-	TRBJ2-7	TRBV27	TGTGCCAGCAGAAAGGACAGGGGCCCCTACGAGCAGTACTTC	CASRKDRGPYEQYF
TRBD1	14	-	TRBJ1-2	TRBV5-1	TGCGCCAGCACCTCTACCGAGGGGGCTGATGGCTACACCTTC	CASTSTEGADGYTF
-	11	-	TRBJ1-1	TRBV5-6	TGTGCCAGCAGTCTGTTGGCCGAAGCTTTCTTT	CASSLLAEAFF
-	17	-	TRBJ2-2	TRBV4-1	TGCGCCAGCAGCTGGGGTGAAGGCAGGGGTAACACCGGGGAGCTGTTTTTT	CASSWGEGRGNTGELFF
TRBD2	15	-	TRBJ2-4	TRBV7-3	TGTGCCAGCAGCTCAAATAGCGGGAGTGGAAACATTCAGTACTTC	CASSSNSGSGNIQYF